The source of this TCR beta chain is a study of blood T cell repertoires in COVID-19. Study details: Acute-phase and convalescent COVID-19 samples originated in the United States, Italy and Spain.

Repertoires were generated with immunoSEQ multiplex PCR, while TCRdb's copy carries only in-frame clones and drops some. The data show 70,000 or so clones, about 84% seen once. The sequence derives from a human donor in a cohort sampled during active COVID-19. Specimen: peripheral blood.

CDR3 sequence (DNA): TGTGCCAGCAGCTTAGATACAGGGCCTAGCTCCTACAATGAGCAGTTCTTC. It encodes CASSLDTGPSSYNEQFF. This sequence joins TRBV11-3 and TRBJ2-1, with a tentative D call TRBD1 (6 bases). This CDR3 has 17 residues. The germline V gene encodes CDR1 SGHNT and CDR2 YENEEA. V was shortened by 0 bases and J by 0 bases, with 12 bases between the two germline ends.